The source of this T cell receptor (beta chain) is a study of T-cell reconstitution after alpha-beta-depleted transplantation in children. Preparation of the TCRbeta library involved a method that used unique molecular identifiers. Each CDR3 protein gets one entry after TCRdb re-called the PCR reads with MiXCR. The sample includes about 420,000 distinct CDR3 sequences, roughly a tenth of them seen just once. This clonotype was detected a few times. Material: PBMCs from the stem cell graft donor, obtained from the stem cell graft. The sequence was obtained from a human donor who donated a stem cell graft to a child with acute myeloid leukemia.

The CDR3 DNA is TGCGCCAGCAGCATCGGGACTAGTTTTCGCGAGCAGTACTTC. Its protein is CASSIGTSFREQYF. The chain carries TRBV5-1 and TRBJ2-7; 8 bases align to TRBD2. The V and J ends lost 4 bases and 6 bases, in that order; junction bases with no gene match: 9. Germline assignment: CDR1 SGHRS and CDR2 YFSETQ. CDR3 size: 14 residues.